Listed below are T cell receptor beta chains from one sample, sequenced in a study of identical twins' blood T cells. TCRdb processed the 5' RACE reads anew with MiXCR; each CDR3 protein has one entry. The sample lists 350,000 to 400,000 distinct CDR3 sequences, over 25% occurring once. Sequencing used PBMCs. These TCRs come from a woman aged 18 to 55 in good health. Both conserved end residues are part of each CDR3. The order of the fields is D gene, V gene, J gene, clone size, CDR3 DNA, CDR3 protein. D genes are given only for firm matches. Clone sizes are given selectively: once, few, many, or a class where the clone is expanded.

>.|TRBV25-1|TRBJ2-1|.
TGTGCCAGCAGTGAATGGGCGGCTACCGCTAGTGAGCAGTTCTTC
CASSEWAATASEQFF
>.|TRBV12-3/TRBV12-4|TRBJ1-6|.
TGTGCCAGCAGAACCGGGACTCTAAATTCACCCCTCCACTTT
CASRTGTLNSPLHF
>.|TRBV10-3|TRBJ2-2|.
TGTGCCATCAGTGAGGTGGGGGCGTCCGGGGAGCTGTTTTTT
CAISEVGASGELFF
>.|TRBV3-1|TRBJ1-1|.
TGTGCCAGCAGCCAACACATAGTGAACACTGAAGCTTTCTTT
CASSQHIVNTEAFF
>.|TRBV6-6|TRBJ1-2|.
TGTGCCAGCAGACCCTCGGGCCAGGGCTATGGCTACACCTTC
CASRPSGQGYGYTF
>.|TRBV6-5|TRBJ1-5|.
TGTGCCAGCAGCGGGATAAATAGCAATCAGCCCCAGCATTTT
CASSGINSNQPQHF
>.|TRBV12-3/TRBV12-4|TRBJ2-7|few
TGTGCCAGCAGTCCCAAATACGAGCAGTACTTC
CASSPKYEQYF
>.|TRBV29-1|TRBJ1-2|many
TGCAGCGTTGGAACAGCTAACTATGGCTACACCTTC
CSVGTANYGYTF
>.|TRBV29-1|TRBJ1-1|.
TGCAGCGTTGAAGATCCTCAGGGAAGGATGGCTTTCTTT
CSVEDPQGRMAFF
>.|TRBV6-2/TRBV6-3|TRBJ2-7|.
TGTGCCGTCGACTCGGCGAGATTCGACCTGACTCCAACCTACGAGCAGTACTTC
CAVDSARFDLTPTYEQYF
>.|TRBV5-1|TRBJ1-1|.
TGCGCCAGCAGCTTGGCCGGTTACTCCGGGGACGAAGCTTTCTTT
CASSLAGYSGDEAFF
>TRBD2|TRBV10-3|TRBJ2-7|few
TGTGCCATCAGTGGGACTAGCGGGAGCTACGAGCAGTACTTC
CAISGTSGSYEQYF
>.|TRBV5-1|TRBJ1-1|few
TGCGCCAGCAGCATAGCGGACGGGAACACTGAAGCTTTCTTT
CASSIADGNTEAFF
>TRBD2|TRBV5-1|TRBJ2-1|many
TGCGCCAGCACCCCTGCTGGACTAGAGTTTTACCAGGAGCAGTTCTTC
CASTPAGLEFYQEQFF
>.|TRBV20-1|TRBJ1-2|few
TGCAGTGCTAGAGATCCCGCTGGGGGGCTGGCCTATGGCTACACCTTC
CSARDPAGGLAYGYTF
>.|TRBV6-5|TRBJ1-6|.
TGTGCCAGCAGTTTATCATTGGGGGCCGAGGCACCCCTCCACTTT
CASSLSLGAEAPLHF
>TRBD1|TRBV7-8|TRBJ1-5|.
TGTGCCAGCAGCCTGGACAGGGGATATCAGCCCCAGCATTTT
CASSLDRGYQPQHF
>TRBD2|TRBV14|TRBJ2-1|few
TGTGCCAGCAGCCGATCTAGCGGGAGCGTGTACAATGAGCAGTTCTTC
CASSRSSGSVYNEQFF
>.|TRBV3-1|TRBJ1-1|.
TGTGCCAGCAGCCAAGATTTGGAGGAAGCTTTCTTT
CASSQDLEEAFF
>.|TRBV7-8|TRBJ1-5|few
TGTGCCAGCAGCTTAGGGTTTGATTATAGCAATCAGCCCCAGCATTTT
CASSLGFDYSNQPQHF
>TRBD1|TRBV19|TRBJ2-3|.
TGTGCCACCGGGACAGGACCTAGCACAGATACGCAGTATTTT
CATGTGPSTDTQYF
>TRBD1|TRBV19|TRBJ1-2|few
TGTGCCAGTAGTACAGGACAGGGGCCCTATGGCTACACCTTC
CASSTGQGPYGYTF
>.|TRBV6-5|TRBJ1-5|few
TGTGCCAGCGCCAGGGGTGCGGGGCTTCAGCCCCAGCATTTT
CASARGAGLQPQHF